The 21 T cell receptor beta chains below come from one sample, sequenced in a study of blood T cell repertoires in COVID-19. Data came from immunoSEQ multiplex PCR; TCRdb stores just in-frame clones and leaves some out. The sample includes 25,000 to 35,000 clones, roughly 90% seen only once; the top ten take 5.9%. Sequenced: peripheral blood. These TCRs come from a human donor in a cohort sampled during active COVID-19.

The table lists this clone with a few counts. This chain connects TRBV6-5 to TRBJ1-2; D might be TRBD1 (6 bases). In germline, CDR1 is MNHEY, CDR2 SVGAGI. This CDR3 region has 13 residues. Trimming removed 6 bases from V and 7 bases from J, with 15 bases in between. The CDR3 sequence is CASRGLGGPGYTF. CDR3 coding DNA: TGTGCCAGCAGGGGATTGGGGGGGCCTGGCTACACCTTC.

The rearrangement joins TRBV24-1 to TRBJ2-1, with TRBD1 matching over 8 bases. CDR3 length: 17 residues. Germline loops: CDR1 KGHDR, CDR2 SFDVKD. V dropped 1 base and J dropped 10; count of bases not matched to a gene: 14. For the CDR3, the DNA is TGTGCCACCAGTGATTTTAACGCAGGGGGCCATGTCAGGGAGCAGTTCTTC. Translated: CATSDFNAGGHVREQFF.

The chain carries TRBV7-3 and TRBJ1-1; 8 positions agree with TRBD1. Germline V gives CDR1 SGHTA, CDR2 FQGTGA. The CDR3 totals 13 residues. V shed 6 bases and J 4 bases; nucleotides not matched to a gene: 4. The CDR3 sequence is CASSFDRGTEAFF. The CDR3 DNA is TGTGCCAGCAGTTTTGACAGGGGCACTGAAGCTTTCTTT.

This clone has more than one count but fewer than ten. The J gene is TRBJ1-4, the V gene TRBV5-1; 7 positions match TRBD1. The CDR3 is 17 residues long. The V and J ends lost 0 bases and 8 bases, in that order; junction bases with no gene match: 13. CDR1 is SGHRS, CDR2 YFSETQ, per germline. CDR3 residues: CASSLASDRAVQEKLFF. The CDR3 nucleotides are TGCGCCAGCAGCTTGGCTTCTGACAGGGCAGTGCAGGAAAAACTGTTTTTT.

The rearrangement uses TRBV18 and TRBJ1-1, with TRBD1 matching 8 bases. CDR1 and CDR2 (germline): KGHSH, LQKENI. Unmatched junction bases numbered 4, after V lost 5 bases and J lost 2 bases. CDR3 length: 14 residues. DNA of the CDR3: TGTGCCAGCTCATACGGACAGGGAAACACTGAAGCTTTCTTT. Protein product: CASSYGQGNTEAFF. Based on the CDR3 plus reference TRBV18 and TRBJ1-1, the full variable domain is NAGVMQNPRHLVRRRGQEARLRCSPMKGHSHVYWYRQLPEEGLKFMVYLQKENIIDESGMPKERFSAEFPKEGPSILRIQQVVRGDSAAYFCASSYGQGNTEAFFGQGTRLTVV.

The V gene is TRBV28, the J gene TRBJ1-6; 9 nucleotides align to TRBD1. There are 15 residues in the CDR3. V gave up 6 bases and J gave up 7 bases; unmatched junction bases: 7. CDR1 and CDR2 from the germline V gene are MDHEN and SYDVKM. This CDR3 reads CASRPNTGGNSPLHF. The CDR3 nucleotides are TGTGCCAGCAGACCTAATACAGGGGGCAATTCACCCCTCCACTTT. The full variable domain, in which reference TRBV28 and TRBJ1-6 provide the parts outside the CDR3, is DVKVTQSSRYLVKRTGEKVFLECVQDMDHENMFWYRQDPGLGLRLIYFSYDVKMKEKGDIPEGYSVSREKKERFSLILESASTNQTSMYLCASRPNTGGNSPLHFGNGTRLTVT.

This clone showed up just once. The chain carries TRBV5-1 and TRBJ2-3; the match to TRBD1 covers 9 bases. Germline V gene data show CDR1 as SGHRS and CDR2 as YFSETQ. The V and J ends lost 3 bases and 4 bases, in that order; junction bases with no gene match: 9. The CDR3 has 16 residues. The CDR3 DNA is TGCGCCAGCAGCTCCCCTGGACAGGGGCCACCAGATACGCAGTATTTT. Its protein product is CASSSPGQGPPDTQYF.

In its sample, this clone was seen once. The rearrangement uses TRBV29-1 and TRBJ2-6; 8 bases fit TRBD1. Germline trimming cut 6 bases from V and 0 bases from J; bases unmatched to any gene: 7. Germline CDR1 SQVTM, CDR2 ANQGSEA. This CDR3 has 16 residues. The CDR3 sequence is CSVYPDRVSGANVLTF. In nucleotides, the CDR3 is TGCAGCGTCTACCCGGACAGGGTCTCTGGGGCCAACGTCCTGACTTTC.

The V call is TRBV3-1 (or the pseudogene TRBV3-2), the J call TRBJ2-7, with D perhaps matching TRBD1 (6 bases). Germline V gives CDR1 LGHDT, CDR2 YNNKEL (reference sequence). The CDR3 totals 14 residues. Deletions cut 2 bases from V and 3 bases from J, with 11 bases between. The DNA for the CDR3 is TGTGCCAGCAGCCAATATCAGGGGAGCTACGAGCAGTACTTC. Translating it yields CASSQYQGSYEQYF.

The V and J genes are TRBV30 and TRBJ1-5; no firm D call. V lost 1 base and J 0 bases, leaving 7 bases between the germline ends. This CDR3 has 14 amino acids. Germline values: CDR1 GTSNPN, CDR2 SVGIG (reference sequence). The CDR3 coding sequence is TGTGCCTGGAGTGGAGGGAATAGCAATCAGCCCCAGCATTTT. Translated: CAWSGGNSNQPQHF.

The V gene is TRBV28, the J gene TRBJ2-7, with D possibly being TRBD1 (6 bases). CDR1 is MDHEN and CDR2 is SYDVKM in the germline V gene. This CDR3 has 14 residues. V was cut by 6 bases and J by 1 base, with 13 bases left in between. The chain's CDR3 is CASSSGQPSYEQYF. The CDR3 DNA sequence: TGTGCCAGCAGCTCCGGACAGCCGTCCTACGAGCAGTACTTC.

The gene calls are TRBV19 and TRBJ2-5; 8 positions match TRBD2. Germline CDR1 LNHDA, CDR2 SQIVND (reference sequence). J gave up 5 bases and V 0 bases, and 8 bases lay outside the gene matches. The length of the CDR3 is 16 residues. CDR3 sequence: CASSIDQAGDGETQYF. CDR3 coding DNA: TGTGCCAGTAGTATAGATCAAGCGGGGGACGGTGAGACCCAGTACTTC.

This clone was seen a single time. The chain is built from TRBV6-5 and TRBJ2-5; TRBD2 matches 8 bases. The CDR3 sequence is 14 residues long. The V gene end was trimmed by 4 bases and the J gene end by 5 bases; junction bases not matched to a gene: 6. Germline V gene data show CDR1 as MNHEY and CDR2 as SVGAGI. CDR3 in amino acids: CASSSGTRWETQYF. In nucleotides, the CDR3 is TGTGCCAGCAGTTCCGGGACTAGATGGGAGACCCAGTACTTC.

The rearrangement uses TRBV9 and TRBJ2-5; 7 bases line up with TRBD1. Looked up from germline, CDR1 is SGDLS and CDR2 is YYNGEE. V lost 5 bases, J lost 4 bases, and 8 bases stayed unmatched. The CDR3 is made up of 14 amino acids. The CDR3 loop is CASSGDSFGETQYF. Written as DNA, the CDR3 is TGTGCCAGCAGTGGGGACAGTTTTGGAGAGACCCAGTACTTC.

V and J are TRBV14 and TRBJ1-1, with 9 bases identical to TRBD1. V was pared by 3 bases and J by 0 bases, with 11 bases of the junction left unmatched. The CDR3 loop spans 18 amino acids. CDR1 SGHDN and CDR2 FVKESK come from the germline V gene. Here the CDR3 reads CASSQYRGLAYMNTEAFF. The CDR3 coding sequence is TGTGCCAGCAGCCAGTACAGGGGGCTCGCCTACATGAACACTGAAGCTTTCTTT.

This clone was seen a handful of times. The V call is TRBV29-1, the J call TRBJ2-3, with TRBD2 identical over 7 bases. V lost 2 bases, J lost 3 bases, and 2 bases stayed unmatched. Per germline, CDR1 SQVTM and CDR2 ANQGSEA. The CDR3 spans 13 residues. The CDR3 loop is CSVEWRGTDTQYF. Here the CDR3 DNA reads TGCAGCGTTGAATGGCGGGGGACAGATACGCAGTATTTT.

The gene calls are TRBV7-9 and TRBJ1-1; D is undetermined. The CDR3 runs 14 residues. Trimming cost V 3 bases and J 7 bases, with 15 bases left between them. CDR1 SEHNR and CDR2 FQNEAQ come from the germline V gene (reference sequence). The CDR3: CASSFEFPRGEAFF. Written as DNA, the CDR3 is TGTGCCAGCAGCTTTGAGTTCCCCCGGGGTGAAGCTTTCTTT.

This chain joins TRBV12-5 and TRBJ1-3; D remains unclear. The germline CDR1 and CDR2 sequences are LGHNT and FRNRAP. This CDR3 contains 17 residues. The V gene lost 2 bases and the J gene lost 0 bases, with 14 bases spanning the gap. CDR3 sequence: CASGLNVGSGSGNTIYF. As DNA, the CDR3 is TGTGCTAGTGGTTTGAATGTGGGTTCAGGCTCTGGAAACACCATATATTTT.

The gene calls are TRBV4-2 and TRBJ1-1; D is undetermined. Trimming took off 0 bases at V and 3 bases at J, with 5 bases between the two ends. Per the germline V gene, CDR1 is LGHNA and CDR2 is YNFKEQ. The CDR3 has 13 residues. CDR3 region: CASSQDRDTEAFF. CDR3 in DNA: TGTGCCAGCAGCCAAGATCGAGACACTGAAGCTTTCTTT.

J is TRBJ2-2 and V is TRBV5-8; 7 bases agree with TRBD2. V was clipped by 7 bases and J by 4 bases; unmatched bases: 10. Germline values: CDR1 SGHTS, CDR2 YDEGEE. The length of the CDR3 is 15 residues. The CDR3 sequence: CASPFPGGGTGELFF. In DNA, the CDR3 is TGTGCCAGCCCCTTCCCGGGGGGAGGCACCGGGGAGCTGTTTTTT.

This chain connects TRBV7-3 to TRBJ2-3, with 10 bases aligning to TRBD2. The CDR3 has 18 residues. Germline values: CDR1 SGHTA, CDR2 FQGTGA. V was clipped by 5 bases and J by 2 bases; unmatched bases: 13. The chain's CDR3 is CASSRGLLAGASTDTQYF. The CDR3, as DNA: TGTGCCAGCAGCCGAGGGCTCCTAGCGGGGGCCTCCACAGATACGCAGTATTTT.